This T cell receptor beta chain was identified during a study of blood T cell repertoires in COVID-19. CDR1 and CDR2 from the germline V gene are SGDLS and YYNGEE. Deletions cut 3 bases from V and 5 bases from J, with 9 bases between. The CDR3 has 14 residues. Sequencing used immunoSEQ multiplex PCR; TCRdb keeps in-frame clones, though not all of them. The sample records 310,000 or so clones, 87% being singletons. Cohorts were determined from participant-reported clinical history. This clone was seen a handful of times. In the same sample, other DNA sequences code for this CDR3. The chain couples TRBV9 to TRBJ1-6; D remains unclear. Material for sequencing was PBMCs or T cells enriched from blood (not recorded which). The sequence derives from a young woman who had recovered from COVID-19. As DNA, the CDR3 is TGTGCCAGCAGCGAGGGAGTCAATAATTCACCCCTCCACTTT. The encoded protein is CASSEGVNNSPLHF. The full variable domain, its missing parts supplied by reference TRBV9 and TRBJ1-6, is DSGVTQTPKHLITATGQRVTLRCSPRSGDLSVYWYQQSLDQGLQFLIQYYNGEERAKGNILERFSAQQFPDLHSELNLSSLELGDSALYFCASSEGVNNSPLHFGNGTRLTVT.